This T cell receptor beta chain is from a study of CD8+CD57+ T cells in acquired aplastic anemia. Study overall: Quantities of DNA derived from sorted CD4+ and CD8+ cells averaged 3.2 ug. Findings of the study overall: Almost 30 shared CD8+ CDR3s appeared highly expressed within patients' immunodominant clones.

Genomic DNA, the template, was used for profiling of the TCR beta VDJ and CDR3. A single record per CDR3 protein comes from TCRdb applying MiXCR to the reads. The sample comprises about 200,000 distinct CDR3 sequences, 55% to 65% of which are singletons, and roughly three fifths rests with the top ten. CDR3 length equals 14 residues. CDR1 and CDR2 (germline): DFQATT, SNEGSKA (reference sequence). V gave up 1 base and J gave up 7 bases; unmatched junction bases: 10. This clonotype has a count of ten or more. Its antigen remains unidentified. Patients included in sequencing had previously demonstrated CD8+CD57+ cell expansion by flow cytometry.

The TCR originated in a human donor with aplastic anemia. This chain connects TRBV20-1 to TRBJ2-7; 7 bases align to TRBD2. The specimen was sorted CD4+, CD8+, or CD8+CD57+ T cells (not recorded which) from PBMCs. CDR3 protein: CSARARETPGEQYF. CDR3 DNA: TGCAGTGCTAGAGCGCGGGAGACCCCCGGGGAGCAGTACTTC.